The clone carrying this T cell receptor beta chain came up many times. What it binds is unknown. Disease duration under 2 months; hyperthyroidism patients were aged 18 to 65. This sample holds PBMCs from less than 11 ml fresh peripheral blood. TCR beta CDR3 region amplification was performed from RNA transcripts. Carried out on the TCR CDR3, a first-round RT-PCR used the HTBI primer set. TCRdb re-called the multiplex PCR reads through MiXCR, storing one row per CDR3 protein. In the table there are 450,000 to 600,000 distinct CDR3 sequences, roughly 15% of which are singletons. This entry comes from a study of T cells in Graves' hyperthyroidism and ophthalmopathy. Whole-study findings and limits: Ophthalmopathy stood apart from stable hyperthyroidism in a 13 V-J model.

Trimming removed 2 bases at V and 2 bases at J, with 9 bases between. CDR1 is GTSNPN and CDR2 is SVGIG in the germline V gene (reference sequence). The CDR3 length is 13 residues. V usage is TRBV30 and J usage is TRBJ2-5; D remains unclear. Sequencing was performed on blood. The clonotype was recovered from a middle-aged woman with Graves' hyperthyroidism. CDR3 nucleotide sequence: TGTGCCTGGAGTCGCGCTAGACAAGAGACCCAGTACTTC. Translated: CAWSRARQETQYF.